Listed below are T cell receptor beta chains from one sample, sequenced in a study of vaccination and CD4 T cells after COVID-19. No antigen has been assigned to these receptors. TCRdb called the PCR reads again in MiXCR, with one record for every CDR3 protein. The sample records fewer than 8,500 distinct CDR3 sequences, approximately 41% being singletons. Sequences were obtained from CD4+ T cells from blood, cultured in vitro. Receptors were obtained from a human donor in good health. The CDR3 runs from the conserved cysteine through the conserved F or W. A D gene is named only where the DNA matches it firmly. The size field is filled for only some rows; it gives once, few, many or a size class.

DNA: TGTGCCAGCAGCCCCGCTGAGGATACGCAGTATTTT; CDR3: CASSPAEDTQYF; size: NA; J: TRBJ2-3; V: TRBV7-2; D: NA
DNA: TGTGCCAGCAGTCCCTTTGGCGAAATCTACGAGCAGTACTTC; CDR3: CASSPFGEIYEQYF; size: NA; J: TRBJ2-7; V: TRBV28; D: NA
DNA: TGTGCCAGCAGCCAGGGACAGGCGCTGGCCGGGGAGCTGTTTTTT; CDR3: CASSQGQALAGELFF; size: NA; J: TRBJ2-2; V: TRBV2; D: TRBD1
DNA: TGTGCCAGTAGGGCCAATGGGACAGGGCGGTACACCGGGGAGCTGTTTTTT; CDR3: CASRANGTGRYTGELFF; size: NA; J: TRBJ2-2; V: TRBV19; D: TRBD1
DNA: TGTGCCAGTACCCCACAGGGGGGTTCGAGGAATGAGCAGTTCTTC; CDR3: CASTPQGGSRNEQFF; size: NA; J: TRBJ2-1; V: TRBV19; D: TRBD1
DNA: TGTGCCAGCTCGCGCCGGCCGGGACAGGGGGACGAGACCCAGTACTTC; CDR3: CASSRRPGQGDETQYF; size: NA; J: TRBJ2-5; V: TRBV18; D: TRBD1
DNA: TGTGCCAGCAGTCCCAGCGAGACGGGTAGCACAGATACGCAGTATTTT; CDR3: CASSPSETGSTDTQYF; size: NA; J: TRBJ2-3; V: TRBV6-2/TRBV6-3; D: NA
DNA: TGTGCCAGCAGCTTAGGACAGGTACAGAGCGCTGAAGCTTTCTTT; CDR3: CASSLGQVQSAEAFF; size: few; J: TRBJ1-1; V: TRBV7-9; D: NA
DNA: TGCAGTGCTAGTGAGGATAATAGCAATCAGCCCCAGCATTTT; CDR3: CSASEDNSNQPQHF; size: NA; J: TRBJ1-5; V: TRBV20-1; D: NA
DNA: TGTGCCAGCAGGGGGACCAAGAAAACTAGCACAGATACGCAGTATTTT; CDR3: CASRGTKKTSTDTQYF; size: NA; J: TRBJ2-3; V: TRBV28; D: NA
DNA: TGTGCCAGCAGTGAAGGAGAGGTAAGAAGCGAGCAGTACTTC; CDR3: CASSEGEVRSEQYF; size: NA; J: TRBJ2-7; V: TRBV6-1; D: NA
DNA: TGTGCCAGCAGTCGGGGGGAATCAGATACGCAGTATTTT; CDR3: CASSRGESDTQYF; size: few; J: TRBJ2-3; V: TRBV6-4; D: TRBD2
DNA: TGTGCCACCAGTCCCGGGACAGGGTTCACCGGGGAGCTGTTTTTT; CDR3: CATSPGTGFTGELFF; size: once; J: TRBJ2-2; V: TRBV11-2; D: TRBD1
DNA: TGTGCCAGCAGCTCCCCGAGAGGGAAAAGTGGGCACTCCTACAATGAGCAGTTCTTC; CDR3: CASSSPRGKSGHSYNEQFF; size: NA; J: TRBJ2-1; V: TRBV5-8; D: NA
DNA: TGTGCCAGCAGCTTAGGAGTAAATACGCAGTATTTT; CDR3: CASSLGVNTQYF; size: NA; J: TRBJ2-3; V: TRBV7-9; D: NA
DNA: TGTGCCAGCAGCTTGGGCCAGCCGGGGGAAGCTTTCTTT; CDR3: CASSLGQPGEAFF; size: few; J: TRBJ1-1; V: TRBV7-9; D: NA
DNA: TGTGCCAGCAGTCGGTTAGGGGTATATGGCTACACCTTC; CDR3: CASSRLGVYGYTF; size: few; J: TRBJ1-2; V: TRBV27; D: NA
DNA: TGCAGCGCCCGCGGGGACGCCAAAAACATTCAGTACTTC; CDR3: CSARGDAKNIQYF; size: NA; J: TRBJ2-4; V: TRBV29-1; D: NA
DNA: TGTGCCAGCAGTGAATCCGGGACAGGAATCTATGGCTACACCTTC; CDR3: CASSESGTGIYGYTF; size: NA; J: TRBJ1-2; V: TRBV6-1; D: TRBD1
DNA: TGCAGTGCTAGAGACGACACCAAAATAGTGTTAGCCAAAAACATTCAGTACTTC; CDR3: CSARDDTKIVLAKNIQYF; size: NA; J: TRBJ2-4; V: TRBV20-1; D: NA
DNA: TGTGCCAGCAAGCAGGGGCTCACTAATGAAAAACTGTTTTTT; CDR3: CASKQGLTNEKLFF; size: NA; J: TRBJ1-4; V: TRBV6-1; D: NA
DNA: TGTGCCATTAAAACCGGGGTTGGGGACACTGAAGCTTTCTTT; CDR3: CAIKTGVGDTEAFF; size: NA; J: TRBJ1-1; V: TRBV10-3; D: NA
DNA: TGTGCCAGCAGCCCGACCGGGACAGTGAACACTGAAGCTTTCTTT; CDR3: CASSPTGTVNTEAFF; size: NA; J: TRBJ1-1; V: TRBV7-8; D: TRBD1
DNA: TGCGCCAGCAGCCAAGTACAGTGGGGTGAAAAACTGTTTTTT; CDR3: CASSQVQWGEKLFF; size: NA; J: TRBJ1-4; V: TRBV4-1; D: NA
DNA: TGTGCCAGCAGCCAAGATCATTTTTCGGGGGAATACTACGAGCAGTACTTC; CDR3: CASSQDHFSGEYYEQYF; size: NA; J: TRBJ2-7; V: TRBV14; D: NA
DNA: TGCAGTGCGTCAGATGGCGGATCCTACGAGCAGTACTTC; CDR3: CSASDGGSYEQYF; size: NA; J: TRBJ2-7; V: TRBV20-1; D: NA
DNA: TGTGCCAGCAGCTTAGGAGTCCCACTAGCGGGGATCACCGGGGAGCTGTTTTTT; CDR3: CASSLGVPLAGITGELFF; size: NA; J: TRBJ2-2; V: TRBV7-9; D: TRBD2
DNA: TGTGCCATCAGTGGGACAGCGAACACTGAAGCTTTCTTT; CDR3: CAISGTANTEAFF; size: NA; J: TRBJ1-1; V: TRBV10-3; D: NA
DNA: TGTGCCAGCAGTCCCAATCTGGAGCGGGTTTCCTACAATGAGCAGTTCTTC; CDR3: CASSPNLERVSYNEQFF; size: few; J: TRBJ2-1; V: TRBV27; D: NA
DNA: TGCAGTGCTATCAGACTAGCGGGGAATCCAGATACGCAGTATTTT; CDR3: CSAIRLAGNPDTQYF; size: NA; J: TRBJ2-3; V: TRBV20-1; D: TRBD2
DNA: TGCAGCGCCCGACGCAGGGAGGCGAGTGGAAACACCATATATTTT; CDR3: CSARRREASGNTIYF; size: NA; J: TRBJ1-3; V: TRBV29-1; D: NA
DNA: TGTGCCAGCCTGGGGTCGACAGGGGGTGAGAATGGCTACACCTTC; CDR3: CASLGSTGGENGYTF; size: NA; J: TRBJ1-2; V: TRBV6-1; D: TRBD1
DNA: TGTGCCAGCAGCTTAGGCAGGCAGGGACTAGCGGGAGCCCCCATCGGCATTCAGTACTTC; CDR3: CASSLGRQGLAGAPIGIQYF; size: NA; J: TRBJ2-4; V: TRBV11-3; D: TRBD2
DNA: TGTGCCAGCAGTCCAACCGTTCAGGGTGAAAAACTGTTTTTT; CDR3: CASSPTVQGEKLFF; size: NA; J: TRBJ1-4; V: TRBV7-9; D: NA
DNA: TGTGCCAGCAGATCTCAAGGTGTTTCACCCCTCCACTTT; CDR3: CASRSQGVSPLHF; size: NA; J: TRBJ1-6; V: TRBV6-1; D: NA
DNA: TGTGCCAGCAGGCAGACTAGCGGGAAAACTTTGGGCAATGAGCAGTTCTTC; CDR3: CASRQTSGKTLGNEQFF; size: few; J: TRBJ2-1; V: TRBV6-1; D: TRBD2
DNA: TGCGCCAGCAGTGACCGGACTAGCGGCACAGATACGCAGTATTTT; CDR3: CASSDRTSGTDTQYF; size: few; J: TRBJ2-3; V: TRBV10-1; D: TRBD2
DNA: TGTGCCAGCAGCCGCGGGACAGGCACAATGAACACTGAAGCTTTCTTT; CDR3: CASSRGTGTMNTEAFF; size: NA; J: TRBJ1-1; V: TRBV7-6; D: TRBD1
DNA: TGTGCCAGTAGTGAGGGGGGAGTCGTGCACGGGGAGCTGTTTTTT; CDR3: CASSEGGVVHGELFF; size: few; J: TRBJ2-2; V: TRBV19; D: NA
DNA: TGTGCCAGCAGAATAACAGGGGGCAGCGATAATTCACCCCTCCACTTT; CDR3: CASRITGGSDNSPLHF; size: NA; J: TRBJ1-6; V: TRBV28; D: TRBD1
DNA: TGTGCCAGCAGTTCTACAGGGCAGTTGGCGACCCAGTACTTC; CDR3: CASSSTGQLATQYF; size: few; J: TRBJ2-5; V: TRBV27; D: NA
DNA: TGTGCCAGCAGCGTAGGGGGTGCTACCTACGAGCAGTACTTC; CDR3: CASSVGGATYEQYF; size: once; J: TRBJ2-7; V: TRBV9; D: NA
DNA: TGTGCCAGCAGCCCCCGCGCCTCGAATAATTCACCCCTCCACTTT; CDR3: CASSPRASNNSPLHF; size: NA; J: TRBJ1-6; V: TRBV7-9; D: NA
DNA: TGTGCCAGCAGTTACTCGACACCGCCGTCGAACACTGAAGCTTTCTTT; CDR3: CASSYSTPPSNTEAFF; size: few; J: TRBJ1-1; V: TRBV6-5; D: NA
DNA: TGTGCCAGCAGCGCCGGGCGTCGCGGGCGGGGGGTTACCTACGAGCAGTACTTC; CDR3: CASSAGRRGRGVTYEQYF; size: NA; J: TRBJ2-7; V: TRBV7-8; D: TRBD2
DNA: TGTGCTAGTAGTCGGGCAGGGGGAAGCAATCAGCCCCAGCATTTT; CDR3: CASSRAGGSNQPQHF; size: NA; J: TRBJ1-5; V: TRBV12-5; D: TRBD1
DNA: TGTGCCATCCAAACCGGAGGACCGAACTCTGGAAACACCATATATTTT; CDR3: CAIQTGGPNSGNTIYF; size: few; J: TRBJ1-3; V: TRBV10-3; D: NA
DNA: TGTGCCAGCGCAAGTGCTTTGATACCTGAAGCTTTCTTT; CDR3: CASASALIPEAFF; size: NA; J: TRBJ1-1; V: TRBV2; D: NA
DNA: TGTGCCAGCAGTTTAGCAGGACACCCAACCTACGAGCAGTACTTC; CDR3: CASSLAGHPTYEQYF; size: NA; J: TRBJ2-7; V: TRBV12-3/TRBV12-4; D: NA
DNA: TGCAGTGCTAGAAGCGCAGGGGGCGTTTTGGATGAGCAGTTCTTC; CDR3: CSARSAGGVLDEQFF; size: NA; J: TRBJ2-1; V: TRBV20-1; D: TRBD1
DNA: TGTGCCAGCAGCTTACCCCTTGGCCAGGAGGTTTCCTACGAGCAGTACTTC; CDR3: CASSLPLGQEVSYEQYF; size: NA; J: TRBJ2-7; V: TRBV7-9; D: NA
DNA: TGTGCCAGCAGATGGGGACACAGCTCCTACGAGCAGTACTTC; CDR3: CASRWGHSSYEQYF; size: few; J: TRBJ2-7; V: TRBV6-1; D: NA